The 30 T cell receptor beta chains below come from one sample, sequenced in a study of T cells in localized non-small cell lung cancer. Data came from immunoSEQ multiplex PCR; TCRdb stores just in-frame clones and leaves some out. The data contain about 40,000 clones, more than 75% of them seen just once; the ten biggest clones take up approximately 3.4%. Specimen: peripheral blood, collected before any cancer treatment. The source is a man aged 18 to 49 with stage I lung adenocarcinoma.

The chain employs TRBV19 and TRBJ2-3; a possible D gene is TRBD2 (5 bases). V dropped 8 bases and J dropped 0 bases, with 12 bases sitting between them. Germline V gives CDR1 LNHDA, CDR2 SQIVND (reference sequence). The CDR3 has 14 amino acids. The CDR3 DNA reads as TGTGCCAGTGCTTCCGAGCGGAGCACAGATACGCAGTATTTT. It codes for CASASERSTDTQYF.

This chain links TRBV29-1 with TRBJ1-1; 8 bases align to TRBD1. Germline V gene sequence: CDR1 SQVTM, CDR2 ANQGSEA. The CDR3 consists of 13 residues. J gave up 5 bases and V 5 bases, and 7 bases lay outside the gene matches. The CDR3 DNA follows: TGCAGCGTTAGTACAGGGGGTAAGACTGAAGCTTTCTTT. As protein: CSVSTGGKTEAFF. The entire variable domain, with the rest obtained from reference TRBV29-1 and TRBJ1-1, is as follows: SAVISQKPSRDICQRGTSLTIQCQVDSQVTMMFWYRQQPGQSLTLIATANQGSEATYESGFVIDKFPISRPNLTFSTLTVSNMSPEDSSIYLCSVSTGGKTEAFFGQGTRLTVV.

This clone was observed a single time. V is TRBV5-4 and J is TRBJ2-7, with a tentative D call TRBD1 (6 bases). Germline CDR1 and CDR2: SGHNT and YYREEE (reference sequence). The CDR3 is 14 residues long. V lost 1 base, J lost 3 bases, and 11 bases lay in between. The CDR3 spells CASSLQGTNYEQYF. The DNA of the CDR3 is TGTGCCAGCAGCTTGCAAGGGACAAACTACGAGCAGTACTTC. Combining the CDR3 with reference TRBV5-4 and TRBJ2-7 gives the whole variable domain ETGVTQSPTHLIKTRGQQVTLRCSSQSGHNTVSWYQQALGQGPQFIFQYYREEENGRGNFPPRFSGLQFPNYSSELNVNALELDDSALYLCASSLQGTNYEQYFGPGTRLTVT.

As DNA, the CDR3 is TGTGCCTGGAATCCAGGGGGAGGATCACCCCTCCACTTT. As protein: CAWNPGGGSPLHF. The chain is built from TRBV30 and TRBJ1-6, with 7 bases aligning to TRBD1. The CDR3 totals 13 residues. V shed 4 bases, J shed 10 bases, and the junction held 7 bases outside the gene matches. Germline V lookup: CDR1 GTSNPN, CDR2 SVGIG (reference sequence).

The chain uses TRBV5-1 and TRBJ2-5; D is possibly TRBD2 (6 bases). The CDR3 has 13 amino acids. V was pared by 6 bases and J by 2 bases, with 11 bases between. Per germline, CDR1 SGHRS and CDR2 YFSETQ. CDR3 nucleotide sequence: TGCGCCAGCACCCACGCGGGACAAGAGACCCAGTACTTC. Its translation: CASTHAGQETQYF.

The J gene is TRBJ2-3, the V gene TRBV13; 7 bases line up with TRBD1. CDR1 and CDR2 from the germline V gene are PRHDT and FYEKMQ (reference sequence). The CDR3 is 15 residues long. V lost 2 bases and J lost 0; bases outside the gene matches: 2. The DNA for the CDR3 is TGTGCCAGCAGCTTACGGACAGGTAGCACAGATACGCAGTATTTT. Protein: CASSLRTGSTDTQYF.

This clone is medium-sized (0.01 to 0.1%) by share. The chain couples TRBV27 to TRBJ1-5; D unresolved. V lost 2 bases, J lost 3 bases, and 5 bases lay in between. Germline loops: CDR1 MNHEY, CDR2 SMNVEV (reference sequence). The CDR3 runs to 13 residues. The chain's CDR3 is CASSLGANQPQHF. CDR3 sequence (DNA): TGTGCCAGCAGTTTAGGAGCCAATCAGCCCCAGCATTTT.

The genes are TRBV6-1 and TRBJ2-7; D may match TRBD1 or TRBD2 (5 bases each). The germline V gene encodes CDR1 MNHNS and CDR2 SASEGT. The CDR3 spans 14 residues. Trimming pared 2 bases from V and 2 bases from J, leaving 10 bases between. The DNA of the CDR3 is TGTGCCAGCAGTGAAATACGGGGACCCTACGAGCAGTACTTC. Its protein is CASSEIRGPYEQYF.

This clone was seen just once. The chain carries TRBV6-6 and TRBJ2-1; the match to TRBD2 covers 9 bases. This CDR3 has 15 amino acids. Germline V gene lookup returns CDR1 MNHNY and CDR2 SVGAGI (reference sequence). The ends lost 6 bases at V and 6 bases at J; junction bases unmatched: 9. In DNA, the CDR3 is TGTGCCAGCAGCTCCCTAGCGGGAACCTCCAATGAGCAGTTCTTC. Amino acids: CASSSLAGTSNEQFF.

This sequence joins TRBV7-2 and TRBJ2-7, with 8 bases that match TRBD2. The V gene's germline CDR1 is SGHTA and CDR2 FQGNSA. Trimming at V came to 8 bases and at J to 7 bases, leaving 13 bases not matched to a gene. CDR3 length equals 14 residues. The DNA for the CDR3 is TGTGCCAGCGTGATGCTGCGGGGGGAAAGGGAGCAGTACTTC. This codes for CASVMLRGEREQYF.

This rearrangement joins TRBV9 to TRBJ2-3; 7 bases map to TRBD2. J lost 2 bases, V lost 3 bases, and 9 bases had no gene match. Per the germline V gene, CDR1 is SGDLS and CDR2 is YYNGEE. The CDR3 consists of 16 residues. CDR3 DNA: TGTGCCAGCAGCGATGGGGCGGGAGAGTACACAGATACGCAGTATTTT. Protein product: CASSDGAGEYTDTQYF.

On this clone itself: The sample carries other DNA sequences with the same CDR3. This chain uses TRBV6-1 with TRBJ1-2; D gene ambiguous. The V and J ends lost 0 bases and 2 bases respectively, with 4 bases between them. Germline V lookup: CDR1 MNHNS, CDR2 SASEGT. CDR3 size: 13 residues. DNA for the CDR3: TGTGCCAGCAGTGAAGCAGGGAACTATGGCTACACCTTC. It translates to CASSEAGNYGYTF.

In nucleotides, the CDR3 is TGTGCCAGCAGCTTGGAGTATGGTCTTATCGCTGAAGCTTTCTTT. Its translation is CASSLEYGLIAEAFF. The chain carries TRBV5-6 and TRBJ1-1; D gene ambiguous. In germline, CDR1 is SGHDT, CDR2 YYEEEE. This CDR3 has 15 residues. V lost 0 bases and J lost 6, with 15 bases in between.

This clone has only one observation. This sequence joins TRBV4-1 and TRBJ1-2, with 11 bases aligning to TRBD1. The CDR3 is 16 amino acids. Germline CDR1 is MGHRA and CDR2 is YSYEKL. Germline trimming cut 0 bases from V and 3 bases from J; bases unmatched to any gene: 3. CDR3 bases: TGCGCCAGCAGCCAAGACGGGACAGGGGGTGACTATGGCTACACCTTC. This encodes CASSQDGTGGDYGYTF.

V gene TRBV5-6 combines with J gene TRBJ2-2; 8 bases are a match to TRBD1. Germline-derived CDR1 and CDR2 are SGHDT and YYEEEE. The CDR3 spans 17 residues. V lost 4 bases, J lost 9 bases, and 17 bases stayed unmatched. The DNA for the CDR3 is TGTGCCAGCAGCCCCGGGACAGGTGGTTTTATTGGCCGGGAGCTGTTTTTT. This encodes CASSPGTGGFIGRELFF.

This chain connects TRBV6-5 to TRBJ2-3, with a tentative D call TRBD1 (6 bases). V was clipped by 2 bases and J by 4 bases, with 10 bases between them. This CDR3 comprises 14 residues. The germline gives CDR1 MNHEY, CDR2 SVGAGI. The CDR3 protein is CASSYGGEADTQYF. DNA for the CDR3: TGTGCCAGCAGTTACGGGGGCGAGGCAGATACGCAGTATTTT.

This clone was observed a single time. The chain is built from TRBV27 and TRBJ2-3; TRBD2 matches 8 bases. V gave up 4 bases and J gave up 7 bases; unmatched junction bases: 13. This CDR3 is built from 16 residues. CDR1 MNHEY and CDR2 SMNVEV come from the germline V gene (reference sequence). CDR3 coding DNA: TGTGCCAGCAGTTCATCCGGGACTAGACAATTTCATACGCAGTATTTT. This encodes CASSSSGTRQFHTQYF.

This chain links TRBV4-3 with TRBJ1-4, with unresolved D. Trimming shortened V by 0 bases and J by 0 bases, and 14 bases separated the two germline ends. Looked up from germline, CDR1 is LGHNA and CDR2 is YSLEER. The CDR3 spans 18 residues. The DNA for the CDR3 is TGCGCCAGCAGCCAAGATCGTTTTGTGGTAGCAACTAATGAAAAACTGTTTTTT. Translated, it gives CASSQDRFVVATNEKLFF.

The V call is TRBV5-4, the J call TRBJ2-2, with 8 bases fitting TRBD1. Germline trimming cut 2 bases from V and 7 bases from J; bases unmatched to any gene: 4. Germline CDR1 and CDR2: SGHNT and YYREEE (reference sequence). The CDR3 spans 14 residues. The CDR3 here is CASSFQGAGGELFF. DNA of the CDR3: TGTGCCAGCAGCTTTCAGGGGGCGGGCGGGGAGCTGTTTTTT. The full variable domain, in which reference TRBV5-4 and TRBJ2-2 provide the parts outside the CDR3, is ETGVTQSPTHLIKTRGQQVTLRCSSQSGHNTVSWYQQALGQGPQFIFQYYREEENGRGNFPPRFSGLQFPNYSSELNVNALELDDSALYLCASSFQGAGGELFFGEGSRLTVL.

This chain links TRBV19 with TRBJ1-1; D call uncertain. The CDR3 is 13 amino acids. Germline V CDR1 and CDR2: LNHDA, SQIVND (reference sequence). V was clipped by 6 bases and J by 1 base, with 9 bases between them. The CDR3 sequence: CASSLRGNTEAFF. The CDR3 coding sequence is TGTGCCAGTAGCCTCAGAGGGAACACTGAAGCTTTCTTT.

The chain joins TRBV2 to TRBJ2-3, with TRBD1 as a possible D gene (6 bases). Trimming took 7 bases from V and 8 from J, leaving 19 bases between them. The CDR3 consists of 14 residues. The V gene's germline CDR1 is SNHLY and CDR2 FYNNEI. The CDR3: CASMKTGQGSTQYF. DNA for the CDR3: TGTGCCAGCATGAAGACAGGCCAGGGATCTACGCAGTATTTT.

This sequence joins TRBV5-8 and TRBJ1-6; 7 bases are shared with TRBD1. The CDR3 has 15 residues. Germline V gives CDR1 SGHTS, CDR2 YDEGEE. V gave up 4 bases and J gave up 10 bases; unmatched junction bases: 11. The CDR3 region is CASSRGTEGDSPLHF. The CDR3 coding sequence is TGTGCCAGCAGCCGAGGGACAGAGGGCGACTCACCCCTCCACTTT.

The J gene is TRBJ2-1, the V gene TRBV4-1; perhaps TRBD2 as D (6 bases). Germline V CDR1 and CDR2: MGHRA, YSYEKL. This CDR3 is 15 amino acids long. V shed 4 bases and J shed 0 bases, with 10 bases lying between them. The CDR3 spells CASSLDGSSYNEQFF. For the CDR3, the DNA is TGCGCCAGCAGCCTCGACGGGAGCTCCTACAATGAGCAGTTCTTC.

This sequence joins TRBV2 and TRBJ1-6; the match to TRBD1 covers 7 bases. This CDR3 region has 15 residues. Germline V gene data show CDR1 as SNHLY and CDR2 as FYNNEI. V trimming: 10 bases; J trimming: 9 bases; junction bases outside the gene matches: 15. The CDR3: CATRRDSSGGSPLHF. The CDR3 region has the DNA TGTGCCACTCGTCGGGACAGCTCAGGTGGTTCACCCCTCCACTTT.

The V and J genes are TRBV27 and TRBJ1-4, with D possibly TRBD1 on 5 matching bases. CDR3 length: 16 residues. The V end lost 0 bases, the J end lost 3 bases, and 11 bases lay between the germline ends. In germline, CDR1 is MNHEY, CDR2 SMNVEV (reference sequence). The DNA for the CDR3 is TGTGCCAGCAGTTTATCGGGGGGGATCTCTAATGAAAAACTGTTTTTT. This sequence encodes CASSLSGGISNEKLFF.

In this sample, this clone turned up once. V is TRBV5-4 and J is TRBJ2-5; D might be TRBD2 (5 bases). Germline V CDR1 and CDR2: SGHNT, YYREEE (reference sequence). CDR3 length: 16 residues. Trimming removed 2 bases from V and 4 bases from J, with 18 bases in between. Written as DNA, the CDR3 is TGTGCCAGCAGCTTCCGCCGGGCTAGTAGCGTAGAGACCCAGTACTTC. The encoded protein is CASSFRRASSVETQYF.

This chain joins TRBV2 and TRBJ1-2; D is ambiguous. V was pared by 6 bases and J by 6 bases, with 2 bases between. There are 9 residues in the CDR3. The germline V gene encodes CDR1 SNHLY and CDR2 FYNNEI. The CDR3 DNA reads TGTGCCAGCAGGGATGGCTACACCTTC. Amino acids: CASRDGYTF.

The chain combines TRBV9 with TRBJ2-1, with 11 bases fitting TRBD2. The CDR3 extends over 16 amino acids. Germline-derived CDR1 and CDR2 are SGDLS and YYNGEE. The trim removed 0 bases at V and 7 bases at J, leaving 6 bases unmatched. The CDR3 loop is CASSVGAGLADNEQFF. DNA of the CDR3: TGTGCCAGCAGCGTAGGAGCGGGACTAGCGGATAATGAGCAGTTCTTC.

In its sample, this clone was seen once. V and J are TRBV10-1 and TRBJ2-1; maybe TRBD1 (5 bases). The CDR3 extends over 15 amino acids. Germline V gene data show CDR1 as WNHNN and CDR2 as SYGVQD (reference sequence). V was pared by 4 bases and J by 4 bases, with 14 bases between. For the CDR3, the DNA is TGCGCCAGCAGTGTAGCAGGGATCCCTTACAATGAGCAGTTCTTC. Protein sequence: CASSVAGIPYNEQFF.

V and J are TRBV7-2 and TRBJ1-1; D uncertain. The V gene's germline CDR1 is SGHTA and CDR2 FQGNSA. Trimming stripped 3 bases from V and 3 bases from J, with 11 bases between. The CDR3 spans 14 residues. CDR3 sequence: CASSFESGDTEAFF. The CDR3 coding sequence is TGTGCCAGCAGCTTCGAAAGTGGGGACACTGAAGCTTTCTTT.